This T cell receptor (beta chain) appears in the sequencing data of a study of blood T cell repertoires in COVID-19. On the study more broadly: Material from acute and convalescent COVID-19 was sourced from the United States, Italy and Spain. T cells, B-cell-depleted T cells, or PBMCs supplied cDNA or gDNA.

With 5 bases clipped from V and 4 bases from J, the junction kept 10 bases outside the gene matches. The CDR3 contains 16 residues. Germline CDR1 MNHEY, CDR2 SMNVEV (reference sequence). Method: immunoSEQ multiplex PCR; TCRdb's copy keeps in-frame clones and lacks some. Of about 280,000 clones listed, approximately 90% are singletons. In assigning cohorts, the study relied on participant-reported clinical history. Participants in the exposed group had met a COVID-19 case in the 2 weeks before joining the study. The sequence came from a man aged 35-49 years who had been exposed to COVID-19. The J gene is TRBJ2-7, the V gene TRBV27; 11 bases map to TRBD1. The sample taken for sequencing was PBMCs or T cells enriched from blood (not recorded which). The CDR3 nucleotides read TGTGCCAGCAGTACCCGGACCGGGACAGGGGGATACGAGCAGTACTTC. Its protein product is CASSTRTGTGGYEQYF.